The next 26 T cell receptor beta chains were all read from a single sample in a study of blood T cell repertoires in COVID-19 (dated by TCRdb to between 2020 and 2021). The receptor library was made with the immunoSEQ multiplex PCR assay. TCRdb limited this immuneACCESS table to in-frame rearrangements with V and J called. A share of clones is missing; checked studies link under half to unresolved V genes, and the rest is unexplained. Within this sample are approximately 100,000 clones, with 80% to 90% of them counted one time only. The ten largest account for about 9.4% of the sample. Sequenced: peripheral blood. These receptors were collected from a human donor in a cohort sampled during active COVID-19.

The chain has TRBV4-1 and TRBJ2-5; D perhaps matches TRBD1 (6 bases). The CDR3 length is 15 residues. The germline gives CDR1 MGHRA, CDR2 YSYEKL. Trimming shortened V by 1 base and J by 4 bases, and 13 bases separated the two germline ends. In DNA, the CDR3 is TGCGCCAGCAGCCAAGGAACAGGGATGCGAGAGACCCAGTACTTC. Encoded protein: CASSQGTGMRETQYF.

The chain carries TRBV7-3 and TRBJ1-2, with TRBD1 identical over 8 bases. The germline V gene has CDR1 SGHTA and CDR2 FQGTGA. The junction had 8 bases not matched to a gene; V was cut back by 3 bases and J by 8 bases. This CDR3 spans 14 amino acids. The CDR3 loop is CASSLTGDVQGYTF. The CDR3, as DNA: TGTGCCAGCAGCTTGACAGGGGACGTTCAAGGCTACACCTTC.

J is TRBJ2-1 and V is TRBV18, with a weak D call TRBD2 (6 bases). V was pared by 3 bases and J by 7 bases, with 13 bases between. CDR1 is KGHSH, CDR2 LQKENI, per germline. The CDR3 loop spans 14 amino acids. CDR3 loop: CASSPETGDNEQFF. CDR3 DNA: TGTGCCAGCTCACCGGAGACGGGGGATAATGAGCAGTTCTTC.

This clone is a singleton in its sample. The CDR3 region has the DNA TGTGCCATTTCGCTGTCAGGGGGCCGAAATCAGCCCCAGCATTTT. This encodes CAISLSGGRNQPQHF. This chain uses TRBV10-3 with TRBJ1-5, with 8 bases fitting TRBD1. This CDR3 contains 15 residues. Germline CDR1 ENHRY, CDR2 SYGVKD. V lost 9 bases to trimming and J lost 4 bases; unmatched junction nucleotides: 11.

This chain connects TRBV7-6 to TRBJ1-2; 9 bases match TRBD1. Unmatched junction bases numbered 9, after V lost 4 bases and J lost 3 bases. Per the germline V gene, CDR1 is SGHVS and CDR2 is FNYEAQ. This CDR3 is built from 16 residues. CDR3 bases: TGTGCCAGCAGCTCAGCCTACAGGGGGCTAGACTATGGCTACACCTTC. Its translation: CASSSAYRGLDYGYTF.

This chain uses TRBV7-6 with TRBJ2-7; 9 bases align to TRBD1. The CDR3 length is 16 residues. Germline V gene lookup returns CDR1 SGHVS and CDR2 FNYEAQ. Trimming at V came to 5 bases and at J to 6 bases, leaving 14 bases not matched to a gene. The CDR3 nucleotides read TGTGCCAGCAGCCAATCACCGGGACAGGGAATAAGCGAGCAGTACTTC. Translation gives CASSQSPGQGISEQYF.

V usage is TRBV7-8 and J usage is TRBJ2-7; 9 bases map to TRBD1. Trimming cost V 1 base and J 3 bases; bases outside gene matches: 1. The CDR3 runs to 14 residues. The germline V gene encodes CDR1 SGHVS and CDR2 FQNEAQ. This chain's CDR3 is CASSLGQGDYEQYF. The CDR3 bases are TGTGCCAGCAGCTTAGGACAGGGGGACTACGAGCAGTACTTC.

This clone appeared a single time. This chain joins TRBV10-1 and TRBJ2-7; D not resolved. CDR1 is WNHNN and CDR2 is SYGVQD in the germline V gene (reference sequence). Trimming removed 2 bases at V and 7 bases at J, with 15 bases between. This CDR3 comprises 14 residues. CDR3: CASSEAALDHEQYF. CDR3 in DNA: TGCGCCAGCAGTGAGGCGGCCCTCGATCATGAGCAGTACTTC.

CDR3 DNA sequence: TGTGCCAGCACCTCGGGGGTAGTTAACTATGGCTACACCTTC. Its translation: CASTSGVVNYGYTF. The chain couples TRBV28 to TRBJ1-2; D might be TRBD1 (5 bases). The CDR3 has 14 residues. Deletions cut 7 bases from V and 1 base from J, with 13 bases between. CDR1 and CDR2 (germline): MDHEN, SYDVKM.

The chain carries TRBV7-2 and TRBJ1-1; 7 bases align to TRBD1. The germline V gene encodes CDR1 SGHTA and CDR2 FQGNSA. Trimming at V came to 6 bases and at J to 1 base, leaving 5 bases not matched to a gene. The CDR3 sequence is 14 residues long. CDR3 sequence: CASSRDSGNTEAFF. The DNA for the CDR3 is TGTGCCAGCAGTCGGGACAGTGGGAACACTGAAGCTTTCTTT. The full variable domain, its missing parts supplied by reference TRBV7-2 and TRBJ1-1, is GAGVSQSPSNKVTEKGKDVELRCDPISGHTALYWYRQSLGQGLEFLIYFQGNSAPDKSGLPSDRFSAERTGGSVSTLTIQRTQQEDSAVYLCASSRDSGNTEAFFGQGTRLTVV.

V and J are TRBV3-1 (or the pseudogene TRBV3-2) and TRBJ1-5; D gene uncertain. Trimming removed 4 bases from V and 2 bases from J, with 15 bases in between. CDR3 length: 16 amino acids. In germline, CDR1 is LGHDT, CDR2 YNNKEL (reference sequence). The CDR3 bases are TGTGCCAGCAGCCCCCGTTTCGCGAGTGGCAATCAGCCCCAGCATTTT. This gives the protein CASSPRFASGNQPQHF.

The chain employs TRBV6-5 and TRBJ1-2, with a tentative D call TRBD1 (5 bases). Looked up from germline, CDR1 is MNHEY and CDR2 is SVGAGI. V was pared by 5 bases and J by 4 bases, with 14 bases between. The CDR3 spans 14 residues. The CDR3 bases are TGTGCCAGCAGTAGAGGCAGGGCACCCTATGGCTACACCTTC. Translated: CASSRGRAPYGYTF.

The V and J genes are TRBV6-1 and TRBJ1-2, with 9 bases lining up with TRBD1. CDR3 size: 17 residues. Trimming took 6 bases from V and 4 from J; bases not matched to a gene: 15. The germline gives CDR1 MNHNS, CDR2 SASEGT. CDR3 DNA sequence: TGTGCCAGCAGAGAAACACCTGGACAGGGGACGGGCTATGGCTACACCTTC. Its translation is CASRETPGQGTGYGYTF.

The chain uses TRBV29-1 and TRBJ2-1; 8 bases match TRBD2. CDR1 and CDR2 from the germline V gene are SQVTM and ANQGSEA. Trimming cost V 1 base and J 7 bases; bases outside gene matches: 3. The CDR3 contains 13 residues. CDR3 residues: CSVEGAGGNEQFF. Here the CDR3 DNA reads TGCAGCGTTGAAGGGGCGGGAGGTAATGAGCAGTTCTTC.

This rearrangement joins TRBV9 to TRBJ1-1, with D possibly TRBD1 on 6 matching bases. The CDR3 has 15 amino acids. CDR1 and CDR2 (germline): SGDLS, YYNGEE. V dropped 4 bases and J dropped 0 bases, with 13 bases sitting between them. CDR3 sequence reads: CASSPPPGVNTEAFF. In nucleotides, the CDR3 is TGTGCCAGCAGCCCCCCCCCAGGGGTGAACACTGAAGCTTTCTTT.

The chain recombines TRBV5-6 with TRBJ2-7, with D hard to call. The CDR3 loop spans 16 amino acids. V lost 4 bases and J lost 2, with 19 bases in between. CDR1 SGHDT and CDR2 YYEEEE come from the germline V gene. The CDR3 DNA reads TGTGCCAGCAGCCCAGGTGCCTTAATCAGCACCTACGAGCAGTACTTC. Protein: CASSPGALISTYEQYF.

The CDR3 DNA reads as TGTGCCAGTACCGACAGGGGGAACGGTCAGCCCCAGCATTTT. Translated, it gives CASTDRGNGQPQHF. This chain uses TRBV19 with TRBJ1-5; 9 bases align to TRBD1. Germline-derived CDR1 and CDR2 are LNHDA and SQIVND (reference sequence). V shed 7 bases and J 6 bases; nucleotides not matched to a gene: 7. The CDR3 sequence is 14 residues long.

In its sample, this clone was seen once. This sequence joins TRBV6-2 or TRBV6-3 and TRBJ2-7; D call uncertain. Trimming stripped 4 bases from V and 0 bases from J, with 16 bases between. The CDR3 loop spans 16 amino acids. Germline CDR1 reads MNHEY; CDR2 reads SVGEGT. In DNA form, the CDR3 reads TGTGCCAGCAGTTCCCCCTCGAGCGCCAGCTCCTACGAGCAGTACTTC. Protein: CASSSPSSASSYEQYF.

This clone was found once. The chain has TRBV7-2 and TRBJ1-4; 7 bases align to TRBD1. The ends lost 5 bases at V and 0 bases at J; junction bases unmatched: 6. The CDR3 runs to 16 residues. Germline V gene lookup returns CDR1 SGHTA and CDR2 FQGNSA. The CDR3, as DNA: TGTGCCAGCAGCGGACGGACAGGAGCAACTAATGAAAAACTGTTTTTT. As protein: CASSGRTGATNEKLFF.

The V call is TRBV5-1, the J call TRBJ1-4, with unresolved D. Germline V gives CDR1 SGHRS, CDR2 YFSETQ. This CDR3 comprises 15 residues. Trimming left V 0 bases short and J 7 bases short, with 13 bases between. The CDR3 here is CASSLGSGFGEKLFF. The CDR3 DNA follows: TGCGCCAGCAGCTTGGGGTCCGGGTTTGGTGAAAAACTGTTTTTT.

In regard to this clone: The identical CDR3 is also encoded by other nucleotide sequences in the sample. The chain links TRBV28 to TRBJ1-5, with 7 bases lining up with TRBD1. Germline V gene sequence: CDR1 MDHEN, CDR2 SYDVKM. J lost 3 bases, V lost 3 bases, and 2 bases had no gene match. CDR3 length: 14 amino acids. The CDR3 protein is CASSLGQSNQPQHF. For the CDR3, the DNA is TGTGCCAGCAGTTTGGGACAGTCCAATCAGCCCCAGCATTTT.

The chain combines TRBV27 with TRBJ1-1; 8 bases line up with TRBD1. Germline V CDR1 and CDR2: MNHEY, SMNVEV (reference sequence). CDR3 size: 14 residues. V dropped 0 bases and J dropped 9; count of bases not matched to a gene: 6. The CDR3 loop is CASSLSQGASQAFF. The CDR3 region has the DNA TGTGCCAGCAGTTTATCTCAGGGGGCGTCCCAAGCTTTCTTT.

V usage is TRBV4-3 and J usage is TRBJ2-1, with 10 positions matching TRBD2. The CDR3 contains 17 residues. In germline, CDR1 is LGHNA, CDR2 YSLEER. V gave up 1 base and J gave up 3 bases; unmatched junction bases: 6. The CDR3 nucleotides are TGCGCCAGCAGCCAAGGCGGACTAGCGGATCACTACAATGAGCAGTTCTTC. The encoded protein is CASSQGGLADHYNEQFF.

The sample holds a few counts of this clone. This sequence joins TRBV4-2 and TRBJ2-5, with 9 bases matching TRBD2. Germline values: CDR1 LGHNA, CDR2 YNFKEQ. The V segment lost 0 bases and the J segment 3 bases; nucleotides outside the gene matches: 2. The CDR3 is 15 amino acids. The CDR3 loop reads CASSQESSGKETQYF. The CDR3 coding sequence is TGTGCCAGCAGCCAAGAGTCTAGCGGGAAAGAGACCCAGTACTTC.

This chain links TRBV5-8 with TRBJ1-5; TRBD1 matches at 7 bases. Losses at the gene ends were 4 bases for V and 1 base for J; bases not matched to a gene: 5. Germline loops: CDR1 SGHTS, CDR2 YDEGEE. This CDR3 is 15 amino acids long. DNA of the CDR3: TGTGCCAGCAGCCTGGGGACAGCAAGCAATCAGCCCCAGCATTTT. It specifies CASSLGTASNQPQHF.

CDR3: CASSLTGGGYGYTF. Here the CDR3 DNA reads TGTGCCAGCAGCTTGACAGGGGGAGGTTATGGCTACACCTTC. The chain joins TRBV13 to TRBJ1-2; 9 positions agree with TRBD1. Unmatched junction bases numbered 4, after V lost 3 bases and J lost 5 bases. The CDR3 is 14 residues long. Germline V gives CDR1 PRHDT, CDR2 FYEKMQ (reference sequence).